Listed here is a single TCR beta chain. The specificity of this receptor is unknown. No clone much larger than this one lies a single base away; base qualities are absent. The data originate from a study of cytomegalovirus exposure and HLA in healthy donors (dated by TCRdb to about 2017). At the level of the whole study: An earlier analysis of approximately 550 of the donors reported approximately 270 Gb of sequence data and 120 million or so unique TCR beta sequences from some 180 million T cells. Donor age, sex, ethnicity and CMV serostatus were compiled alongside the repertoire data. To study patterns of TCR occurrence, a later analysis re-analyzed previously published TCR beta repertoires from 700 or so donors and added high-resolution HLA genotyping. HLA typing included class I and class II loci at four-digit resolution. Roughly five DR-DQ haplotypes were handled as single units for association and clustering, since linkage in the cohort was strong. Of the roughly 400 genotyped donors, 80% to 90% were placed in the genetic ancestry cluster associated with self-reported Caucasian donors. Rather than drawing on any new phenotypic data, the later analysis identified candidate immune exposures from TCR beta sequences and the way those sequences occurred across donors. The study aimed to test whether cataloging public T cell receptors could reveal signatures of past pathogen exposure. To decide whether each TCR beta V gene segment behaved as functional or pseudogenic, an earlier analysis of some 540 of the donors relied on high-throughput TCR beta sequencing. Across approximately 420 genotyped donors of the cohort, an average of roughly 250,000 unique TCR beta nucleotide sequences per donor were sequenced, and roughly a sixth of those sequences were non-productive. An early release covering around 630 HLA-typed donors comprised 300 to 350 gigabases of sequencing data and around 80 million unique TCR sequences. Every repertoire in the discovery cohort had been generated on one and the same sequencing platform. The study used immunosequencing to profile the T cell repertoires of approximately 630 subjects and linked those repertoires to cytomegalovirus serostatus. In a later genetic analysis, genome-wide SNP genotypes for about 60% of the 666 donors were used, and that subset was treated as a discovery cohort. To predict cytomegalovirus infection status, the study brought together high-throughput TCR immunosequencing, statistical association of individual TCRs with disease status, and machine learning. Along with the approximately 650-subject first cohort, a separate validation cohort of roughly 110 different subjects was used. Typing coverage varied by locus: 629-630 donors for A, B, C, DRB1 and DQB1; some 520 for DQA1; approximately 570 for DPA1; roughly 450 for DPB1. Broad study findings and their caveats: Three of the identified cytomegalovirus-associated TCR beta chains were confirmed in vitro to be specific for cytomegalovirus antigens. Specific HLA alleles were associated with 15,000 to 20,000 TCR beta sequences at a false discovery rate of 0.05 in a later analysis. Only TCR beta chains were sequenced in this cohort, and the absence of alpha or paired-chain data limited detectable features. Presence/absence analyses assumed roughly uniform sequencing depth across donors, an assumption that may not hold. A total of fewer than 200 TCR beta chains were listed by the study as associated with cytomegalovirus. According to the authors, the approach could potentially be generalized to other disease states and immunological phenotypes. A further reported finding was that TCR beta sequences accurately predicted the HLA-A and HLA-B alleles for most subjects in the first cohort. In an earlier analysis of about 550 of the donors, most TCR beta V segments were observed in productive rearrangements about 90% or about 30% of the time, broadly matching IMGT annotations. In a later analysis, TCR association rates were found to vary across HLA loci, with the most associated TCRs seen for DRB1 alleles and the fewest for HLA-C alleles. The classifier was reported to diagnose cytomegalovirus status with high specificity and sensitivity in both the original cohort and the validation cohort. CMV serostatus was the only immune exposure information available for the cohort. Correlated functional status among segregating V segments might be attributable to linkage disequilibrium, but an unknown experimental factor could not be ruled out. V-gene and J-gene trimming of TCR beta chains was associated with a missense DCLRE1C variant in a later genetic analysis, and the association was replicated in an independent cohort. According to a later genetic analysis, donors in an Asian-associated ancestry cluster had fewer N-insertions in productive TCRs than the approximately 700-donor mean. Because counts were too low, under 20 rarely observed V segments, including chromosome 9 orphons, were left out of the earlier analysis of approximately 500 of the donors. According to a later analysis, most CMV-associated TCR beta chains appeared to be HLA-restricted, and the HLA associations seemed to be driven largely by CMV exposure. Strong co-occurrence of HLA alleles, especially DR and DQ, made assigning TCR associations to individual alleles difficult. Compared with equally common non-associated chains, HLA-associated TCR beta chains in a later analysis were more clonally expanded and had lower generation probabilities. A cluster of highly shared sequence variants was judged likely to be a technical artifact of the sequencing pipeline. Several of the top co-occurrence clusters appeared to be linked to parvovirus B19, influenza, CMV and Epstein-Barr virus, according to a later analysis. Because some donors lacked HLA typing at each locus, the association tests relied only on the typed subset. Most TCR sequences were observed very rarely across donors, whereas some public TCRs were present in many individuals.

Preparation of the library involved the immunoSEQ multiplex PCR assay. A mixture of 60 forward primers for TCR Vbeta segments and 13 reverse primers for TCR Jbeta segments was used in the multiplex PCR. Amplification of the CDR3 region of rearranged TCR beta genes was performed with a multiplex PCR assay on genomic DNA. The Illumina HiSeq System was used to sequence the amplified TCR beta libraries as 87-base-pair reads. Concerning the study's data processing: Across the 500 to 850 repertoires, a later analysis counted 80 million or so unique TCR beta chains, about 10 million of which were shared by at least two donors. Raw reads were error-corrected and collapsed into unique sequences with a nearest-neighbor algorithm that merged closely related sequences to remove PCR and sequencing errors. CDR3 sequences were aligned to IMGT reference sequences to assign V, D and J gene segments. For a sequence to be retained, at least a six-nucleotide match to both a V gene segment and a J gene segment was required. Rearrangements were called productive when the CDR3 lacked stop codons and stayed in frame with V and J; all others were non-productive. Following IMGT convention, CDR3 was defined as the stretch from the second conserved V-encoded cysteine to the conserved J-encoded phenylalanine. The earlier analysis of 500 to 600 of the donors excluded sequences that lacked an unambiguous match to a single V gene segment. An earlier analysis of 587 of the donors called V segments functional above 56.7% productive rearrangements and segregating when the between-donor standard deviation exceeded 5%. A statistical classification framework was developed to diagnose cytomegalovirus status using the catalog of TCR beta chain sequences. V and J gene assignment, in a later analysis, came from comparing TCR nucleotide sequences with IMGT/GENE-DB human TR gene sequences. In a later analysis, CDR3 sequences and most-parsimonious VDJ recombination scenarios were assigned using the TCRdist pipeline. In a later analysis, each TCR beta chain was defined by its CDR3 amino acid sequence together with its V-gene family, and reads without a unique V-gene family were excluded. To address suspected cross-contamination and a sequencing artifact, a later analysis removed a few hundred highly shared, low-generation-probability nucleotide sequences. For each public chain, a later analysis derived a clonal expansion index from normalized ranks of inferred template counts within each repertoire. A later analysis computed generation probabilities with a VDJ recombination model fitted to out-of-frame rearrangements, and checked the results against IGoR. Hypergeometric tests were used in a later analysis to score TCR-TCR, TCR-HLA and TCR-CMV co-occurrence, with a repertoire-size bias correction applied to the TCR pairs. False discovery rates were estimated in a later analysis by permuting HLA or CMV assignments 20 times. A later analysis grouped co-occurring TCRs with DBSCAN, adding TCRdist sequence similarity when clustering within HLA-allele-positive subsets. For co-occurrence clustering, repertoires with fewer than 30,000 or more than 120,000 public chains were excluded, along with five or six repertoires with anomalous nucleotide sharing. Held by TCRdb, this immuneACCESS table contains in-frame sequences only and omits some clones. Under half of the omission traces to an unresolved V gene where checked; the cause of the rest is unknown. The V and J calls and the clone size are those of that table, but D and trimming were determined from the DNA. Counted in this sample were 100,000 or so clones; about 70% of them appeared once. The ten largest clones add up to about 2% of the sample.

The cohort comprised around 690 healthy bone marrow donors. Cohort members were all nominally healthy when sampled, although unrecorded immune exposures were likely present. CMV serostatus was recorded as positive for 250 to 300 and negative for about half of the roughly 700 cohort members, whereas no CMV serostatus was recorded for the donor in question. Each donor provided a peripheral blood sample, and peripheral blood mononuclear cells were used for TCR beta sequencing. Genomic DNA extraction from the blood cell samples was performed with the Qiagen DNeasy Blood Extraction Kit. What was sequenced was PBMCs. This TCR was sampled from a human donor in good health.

The CDR3 loop reads CSGYTTDNYGYTF. Here is the DNA: TGCAGCGGATACACGACAGACAACTATGGCTACACCTTC. The chain joins TRBV29-1 to TRBJ1-2; TRBD1 could be the D gene, as 5 bases match. V is shortened by 7 bases, J by 2 bases, and the region joining them spans 14 bases. The CDR3, from cysteine to phenylalanine, totals 13 residues. The entry retains the CDR3 DNA only, 39 bases that are in frame from base 1. Via the germline V gene, CDR1 is SQVTM and CDR2 ANQGSEA.